The 8 T cell receptor beta chains reported below all come from one sample, sequenced in a study of radiotherapy plus CTLA-4 blockade in lung cancer. Sequencing used immunoSEQ multiplex PCR; TCRdb keeps in-frame clones, though not all of them. The table lists 53,000 or so clones, roughly four fifths of them singletons. The sequencing used peripheral blood, collected from a patient treated with radiotherapy plus ipilimumab. The receptors come from a human donor with non-small cell lung cancer who had stable disease on radiotherapy plus ipilimumab.

The chain carries TRBV5-4 and TRBJ2-5; TRBD2 matches 8 bases. Germline-derived CDR1 and CDR2 are SGHNT and YYREEE (reference sequence). After removal of 0 bases from V and 5 bases from J, the junction contained 6 bases not matched to a gene. The CDR3 contains 15 residues. The CDR3 region is CASSLGLSGVETQYF. The DNA of the CDR3 is TGTGCCAGCAGCTTGGGACTTAGCGGGGTTGAGACCCAGTACTTC.

The rearrangement uses TRBV11-3 and TRBJ1-1, with 9 bases fitting TRBD1. The CDR3 has 12 amino acids. Germline V gene sequence: CDR1 SGHNT, CDR2 YENEEA. With V trimmed by 5 bases and J by 10 bases, 5 bases remained unmatched. This chain's CDR3 is CASSLTGGRAFF. The CDR3 nucleotides read TGTGCCAGCAGCCTGACAGGGGGAAGAGCTTTCTTT. The variable domain in full, completed from reference TRBV11-3 and TRBJ1-1, reads EAGVVQSPRYKIIEKKQPVAFWCNPISGHNTLYWYLQNLGQGPELLIRYENEEAVDDSQLPKDRFSAERLKGVDSTLKIQPAELGDSAVYLCASSLTGGRAFFGQGTRLTVV.

The rearrangement uses TRBV28 and TRBJ2-5, with TRBD2 identical over 9 bases. This CDR3 contains 20 residues. Germline CDR1 reads MDHEN; CDR2 reads SYDVKM. J was trimmed by 2 bases and V by 2 bases; bases with no gene match: 18. The CDR3 loop is CASSLSAGTSIAIGQETQYF. The CDR3 region has the DNA TGTGCCAGCAGTTTAAGCGCCGGGACTAGCATCGCCATAGGTCAAGAGACCCAGTACTTC.

This clone was picked up one time. J is TRBJ1-2 and V is TRBV7-9; no reliable D call. Trimming took 8 bases from V and 2 from J, leaving 9 bases between them. Germline lookup yields CDR1 SEHNR and CDR2 FQNEAQ (reference sequence). This CDR3 spans 12 amino acids. CDR3 nucleotides: TGTGCCAGCGAGATGATCAACTATGGCTACACCTTC. It encodes CASEMINYGYTF.

V is TRBV7-8 and J is TRBJ2-7; D may be TRBD1 or TRBD2 (5 bases each). The germline V and J ends were trimmed by 0 bases and 5 bases, with 11 bases remaining between them. The CDR3 has 14 residues. The V gene's germline CDR1 is SGHVS and CDR2 FQNEAQ. The CDR3 loop reads CASSLAKRGHEQYF. For the CDR3, the DNA is TGTGCCAGCAGCTTAGCTAAGAGGGGACACGAGCAGTACTTC.

There are a few counts of this clone. The chain couples TRBV27 to TRBJ2-3, with D possibly matching TRBD2 (6 bases). Germline V gives CDR1 MNHEY, CDR2 SMNVEV (reference sequence). The CDR3 extends over 17 amino acids. The V end lost 5 bases, the J end lost 5 bases, and 23 bases lay between the germline ends. CDR3 nucleotide sequence: TGTGCCAGCAGTCCCCGGGGGATCCGGCAGGGAGGAGATACGCAGTATTTT. Protein sequence: CASSPRGIRQGGDTQYF.

The rearrangement uses TRBV27 and TRBJ1-2, with TRBD1 as a possible D gene (6 bases). Germline CDR1 is MNHEY and CDR2 is SMNVEV (reference sequence). Deletions cut 5 bases from V and 4 bases from J, with 14 bases between. This CDR3 is 14 amino acids long. CDR3 protein: CASSLKQGPYGYTF. The CDR3 nucleotides are TGTGCCAGCAGTCTCAAACAGGGTCCCTATGGCTACACCTTC.

The chain couples TRBV27 to TRBJ2-4, with D possibly being TRBD1 (7 bases). Germline V gives CDR1 MNHEY, CDR2 SMNVEV (reference sequence). V was pared by 8 bases and J by 8 bases, with 13 bases between. The CDR3 runs 12 residues. This chain's CDR3 is CASDDREDIQYF. In DNA, the CDR3 is TGTGCCAGCGACGACAGGGAGGACATTCAGTACTTC.